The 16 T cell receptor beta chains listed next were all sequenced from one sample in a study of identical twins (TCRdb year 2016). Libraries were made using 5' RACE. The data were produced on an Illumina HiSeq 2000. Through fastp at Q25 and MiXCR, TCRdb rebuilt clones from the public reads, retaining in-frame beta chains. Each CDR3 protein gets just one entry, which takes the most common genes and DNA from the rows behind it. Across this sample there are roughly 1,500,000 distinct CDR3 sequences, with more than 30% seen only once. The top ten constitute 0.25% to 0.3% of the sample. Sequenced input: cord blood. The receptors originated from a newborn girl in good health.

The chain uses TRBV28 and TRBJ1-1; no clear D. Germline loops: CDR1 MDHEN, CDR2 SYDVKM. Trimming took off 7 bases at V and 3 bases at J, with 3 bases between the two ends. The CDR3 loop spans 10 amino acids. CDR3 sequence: CASTHTEAFF. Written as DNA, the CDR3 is TGTGCCAGCACCCACACTGAAGCTTTCTTT.

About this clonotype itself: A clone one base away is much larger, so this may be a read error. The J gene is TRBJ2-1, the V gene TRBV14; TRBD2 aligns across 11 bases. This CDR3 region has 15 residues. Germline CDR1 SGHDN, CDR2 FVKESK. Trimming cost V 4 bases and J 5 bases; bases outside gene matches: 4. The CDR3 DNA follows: TGTGCCAGCAGCCCCCAGGGACTAGCGGACAATGAGCAGTTCTTC. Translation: CASSPQGLADNEQFF.

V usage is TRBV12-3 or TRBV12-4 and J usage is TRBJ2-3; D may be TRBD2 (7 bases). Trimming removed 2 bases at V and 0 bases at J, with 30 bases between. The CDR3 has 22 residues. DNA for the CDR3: TGTGCCAGCAGTTTAAGGATTCTCTCTCTAGCGAGGGGGGGCTCTAGCACAGATACGCAGTATTTT. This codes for CASSLRILSLARGGSSTDTQYF.

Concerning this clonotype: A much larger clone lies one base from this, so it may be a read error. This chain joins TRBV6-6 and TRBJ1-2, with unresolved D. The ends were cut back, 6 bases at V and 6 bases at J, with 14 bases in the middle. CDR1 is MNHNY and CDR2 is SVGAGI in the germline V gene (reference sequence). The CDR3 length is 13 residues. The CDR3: CASRTDRLDGYTF. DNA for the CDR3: TGTGCCAGCAGGACGGACCGTCTTGATGGCTACACCTTC.

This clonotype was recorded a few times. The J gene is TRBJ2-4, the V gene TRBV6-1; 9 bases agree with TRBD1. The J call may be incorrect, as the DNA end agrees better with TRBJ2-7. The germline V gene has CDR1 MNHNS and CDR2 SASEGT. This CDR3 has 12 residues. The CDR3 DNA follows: TGTGCCAGCAGGGGGACAGGGAACGAGCAGTACTTC. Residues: CASRGTGNEQYF.

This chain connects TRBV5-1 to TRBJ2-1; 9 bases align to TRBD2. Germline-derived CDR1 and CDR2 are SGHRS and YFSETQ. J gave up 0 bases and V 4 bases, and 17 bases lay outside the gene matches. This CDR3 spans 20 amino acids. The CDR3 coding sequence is TGCGCCAGCAGCCCCGGTTACGGGACTAGCATTACCGCCTCCTACAATGAGCAGTTCTTC. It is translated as CASSPGYGTSITASYNEQFF.

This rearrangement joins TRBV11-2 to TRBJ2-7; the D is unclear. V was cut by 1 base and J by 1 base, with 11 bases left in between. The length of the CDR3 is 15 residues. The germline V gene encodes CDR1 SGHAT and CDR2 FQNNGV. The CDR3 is CASSLVRGFSYEQYF. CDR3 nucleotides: TGTGCCAGCAGCTTAGTACGCGGTTTTTCCTACGAGCAGTACTTC. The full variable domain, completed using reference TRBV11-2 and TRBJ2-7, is EAGVAQSPRYKIIEKRQSVAFWCNPISGHATLYWYQQILGQGPKLLIQFQNNGVVDDSQLPKDRFSAERLKGVDSTLKIQPAKLEDSAVYLCASSLVRGFSYEQYFGPGTRLTVT.

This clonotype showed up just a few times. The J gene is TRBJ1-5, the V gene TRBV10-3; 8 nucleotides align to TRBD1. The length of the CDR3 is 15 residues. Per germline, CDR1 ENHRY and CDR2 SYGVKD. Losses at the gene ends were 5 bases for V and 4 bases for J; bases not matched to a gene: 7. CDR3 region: CAISSGQGANQPQHF. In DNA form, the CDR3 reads TGTGCCATCAGTAGCGGGCAGGGGGCAAATCAGCCCCAGCATTTT.

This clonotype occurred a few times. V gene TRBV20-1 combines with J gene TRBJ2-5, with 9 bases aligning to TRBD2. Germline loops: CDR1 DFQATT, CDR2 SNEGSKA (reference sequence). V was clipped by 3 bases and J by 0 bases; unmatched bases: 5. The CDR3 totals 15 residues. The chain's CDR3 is CSASDSGGHQETQYF. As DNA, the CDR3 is TGCAGTGCTAGTGATAGCGGGGGTCACCAAGAGACCCAGTACTTC.

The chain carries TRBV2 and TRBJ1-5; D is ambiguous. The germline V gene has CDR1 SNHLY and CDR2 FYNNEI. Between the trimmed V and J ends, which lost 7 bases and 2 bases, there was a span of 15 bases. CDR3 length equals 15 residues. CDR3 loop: CASTEGPTGNQPQHF. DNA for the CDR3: TGTGCCAGCACCGAGGGCCCAACAGGCAATCAGCCCCAGCATTTT. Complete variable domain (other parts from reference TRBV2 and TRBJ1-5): EPEVTQTPSHQVTQMGQEVILRCVPISNHLYFYWYRQILGQKVEFLVSFYNNEISEKSEIFDDQFSVERPDGSNFTLKIRSTKLEDSAMYFCASTEGPTGNQPQHFGDGTRLSIL.

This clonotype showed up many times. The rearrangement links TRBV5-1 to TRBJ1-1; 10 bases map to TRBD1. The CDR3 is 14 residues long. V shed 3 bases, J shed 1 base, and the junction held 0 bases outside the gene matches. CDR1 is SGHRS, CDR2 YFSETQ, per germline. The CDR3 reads CASSWTGGNTEAFF. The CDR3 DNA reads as TGCGCCAGCAGCTGGACAGGGGGGAACACTGAAGCTTTCTTT.

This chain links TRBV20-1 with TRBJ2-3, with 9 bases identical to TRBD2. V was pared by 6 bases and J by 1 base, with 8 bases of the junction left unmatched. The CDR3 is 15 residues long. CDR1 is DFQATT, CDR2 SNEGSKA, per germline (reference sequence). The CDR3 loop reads CSAKGVAGGTDTQYF. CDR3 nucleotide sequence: TGCAGTGCAAAAGGGGTAGCGGGGGGCACAGATACGCAGTATTTT.

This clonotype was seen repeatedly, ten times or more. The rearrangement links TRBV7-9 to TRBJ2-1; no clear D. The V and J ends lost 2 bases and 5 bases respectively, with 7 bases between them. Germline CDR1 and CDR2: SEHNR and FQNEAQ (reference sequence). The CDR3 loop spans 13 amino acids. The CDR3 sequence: CASSLPPNNEQFF. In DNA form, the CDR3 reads TGTGCCAGCAGCTTACCGCCCAACAATGAGCAGTTCTTC.

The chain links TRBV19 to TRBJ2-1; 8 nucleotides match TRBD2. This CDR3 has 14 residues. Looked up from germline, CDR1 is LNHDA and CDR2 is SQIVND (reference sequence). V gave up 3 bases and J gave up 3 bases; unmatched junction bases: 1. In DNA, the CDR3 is TGTGCCAGTAGTATCGGGAGGGACTACAATGAGCAGTTCTTC. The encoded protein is CASSIGRDYNEQFF.

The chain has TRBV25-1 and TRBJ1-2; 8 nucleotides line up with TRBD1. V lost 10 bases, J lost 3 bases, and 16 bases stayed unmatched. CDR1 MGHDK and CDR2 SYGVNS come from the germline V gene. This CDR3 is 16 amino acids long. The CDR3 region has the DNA TGTGCCACCAATCAGGGGCCAGGGGGCAGGGACTATGGCTACACCTTC. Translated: CATNQGPGGRDYGYTF.

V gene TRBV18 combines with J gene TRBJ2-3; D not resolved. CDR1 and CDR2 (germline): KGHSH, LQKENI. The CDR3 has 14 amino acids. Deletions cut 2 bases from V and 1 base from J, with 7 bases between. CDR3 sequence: CASSPFDGTDTQYF. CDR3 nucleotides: TGTGCCAGCTCACCATTTGACGGCACAGATACGCAGTATTTT.